Shown below are 22 T cell receptor beta chains from a single sample sequenced in a study of molecular identifiers for immune sequencing clone quantification. TCRdb recomputed calls from the PCR reads with MiXCR, one row per CDR3 protein. The sample lists tens of thousands of distinct CDR3 sequences; 25% were seen once. Sequenced material: naive CD8+ T cells from blood, with Jurkat cell RNA spiked in. As to subset: FACS-sorted CD8+CD4-CCR7+CD45RA+ naive T cells. The receptors derive from a human donor in good health. Some libraries in this study had Jurkat cell RNA spiked in.

Comment on this clonotype: Here the CDR3 omits its conserved ending phenylalanine or tryptophan, so a read error is the likely source. The chain combines TRBV4-1 with TRBJ1-1; D is possibly TRBD1 (5 bases). The CDR3 is 16 amino acids. V was cut by 1 base and J by 3 bases, with 15 bases left in between. The germline V gene encodes CDR1 MGHRA and CDR2 YSYEKL. The CDR3: CASSQVRDGEDTEAFS. The CDR3 DNA follows: TGCGCCAGCAGCCAAGTTCGGGACGGGGAGGACACTGAAGCTTTCTCT.

This clonotype was seen repeatedly, ten times or more. The gene calls are TRBV9 and TRBJ2-7, with D tentatively TRBD2 (6 bases). CDR1 is SGDLS and CDR2 is YYNGEE in the germline V gene. The V and J ends lost 4 bases and 5 bases respectively, with 19 bases between them. CDR3 length: 15 residues. The CDR3 spells CASSPGAGTANEQYF. The CDR3 nucleotides are TGTGCCAGCAGCCCCGGCGCGGGAACCGCCAACGAGCAGTACTTC.

Note on this clonotype: Germline and junction disagree at one end, which may indicate a read error. The chain uses TRBV27 and TRBJ1-1; perhaps TRBD1 as D (5 bases). Looked up from germline, CDR1 is MNHEY and CDR2 is SMNVEV (reference sequence). The CDR3 extends over 15 amino acids. The CDR3 loop reads CASSLFMGPNTAAFF. The CDR3 nucleotides are TGTGCCAGCAGTTTATTCATGGGGCCAAACACTGCAGCTTTCTTT.

This sequence joins TRBV28 and TRBJ1-1; maybe TRBD1 (6 bases). Looked up from germline, CDR1 is MDHEN and CDR2 is SYDVKM. V lost 6 bases and J 7 bases, leaving 18 bases between the germline ends. The length of the CDR3 is 14 residues. For the CDR3, the DNA is TGTGCCAGCAGCCCAGGACTGGGGGCGCATGAAGCTTTCTTT. Residues: CASSPGLGAHEAFF.

A note on this clonotype: The final CDR3 position lacks the conserved phenylalanine or tryptophan, pointing to a likely read error. The J gene is TRBJ1-1, the V gene TRBV29-1; no clear D gene. From germline, CDR1 is SQVTM and CDR2 ANQGSEA. This CDR3 has 13 residues. Trimming took 3 bases from V and 5 from J, leaving 13 bases between them. The CDR3 DNA reads as TGCAGCGTTGACGAGGTCAACCCGACTGAAGCTTTCTTA. It specifies CSVDEVNPTEAFL.

The chain recombines TRBV27 with TRBJ2-1, with 13 bases that match TRBD2. CDR1 is MNHEY and CDR2 is SMNVEV in the germline V gene (reference sequence). Trimming removed 1 base from V and 8 bases from J; junction bases left unmatched: 5. The CDR3 has 16 amino acids. The CDR3 nucleotides are TGTGCCAGCAGTTTATTGACTAGCGGGAGGTCGGATGAGCAGTTCTTC. Protein sequence: CASSLLTSGRSDEQFF.

In its sample, this clonotype was seen a few times. This chain uses TRBV28 with TRBJ2-1; D tentatively reads TRBD1 or TRBD2 (5 bases each). Germline V lookup: CDR1 MDHEN, CDR2 SYDVKM. The V and J ends lost 5 bases and 9 bases respectively, with 14 bases between them. The CDR3 length is 13 residues. The DNA of the CDR3 is TGTGCCAGCAGTCCCGGACTGGGGCGTGAGCAGTTCTTC. Its translation: CASSPGLGREQFF.

In its sample, this clonotype was seen many times. The J gene is TRBJ2-3, the V gene TRBV5-6; 8 bases are shared with TRBD2. With 1 base clipped from V and 1 base from J, the junction kept 5 bases outside the gene matches. Germline V gene sequence: CDR1 SGHDT, CDR2 YYEEEE. This CDR3 region has 16 residues. This chain's CDR3 is CASSLFGSGGTDTQYF. The CDR3 bases are TGTGCCAGCAGCTTGTTTGGTAGCGGGGGCACAGATACGCAGTATTTT. The variable domain in full, completed from reference TRBV5-6 and TRBJ2-3, reads DAGVTQSPTHLIKTRGQQVTLRCSPKSGHDTVSWYQQALGQGPQFIFQYYEEEERQRGNFPDRFSGHQFPNYSSELNVNALLLGDSALYLCASSLFGSGGTDTQYFGPGTRLTVL.

This clonotype was seen repeatedly, ten times or more. The gene calls are TRBV7-3 and TRBJ2-3; D is perhaps TRBD2 (6 bases). V was clipped by 0 bases and J by 4 bases, with 17 bases between them. CDR1 and CDR2 (germline): SGHTA, FQGTGA. The CDR3 is 17 amino acids. CDR3 protein: CASSLTGDGSESDTQYF. The CDR3 DNA follows: TGTGCCAGCAGCTTAACGGGGGACGGGAGTGAATCAGATACGCAGTATTTT.

To note about this clonotype: A much more abundant neighbour one base away suggests this may be a read error. The chain carries TRBV12-5 and TRBJ2-3; tentative D call: TRBD2 (7 bases). Germline-derived CDR1 and CDR2 are LGHNT and FRNRAP. CDR3 size: 14 residues. The CDR3 region is CACGGGGGTDTQYF. The CDR3 DNA reads TGTGCTTGTGGTGGGGGGGGCGGCACAGATACGCAGTATTTT.

V gene TRBV4-1 combines with J gene TRBJ2-7; 10 nucleotides line up with TRBD2. Germline CDR1 is MGHRA and CDR2 is YSYEKL. This CDR3 region has 17 residues. V trimming: 0 bases; J trimming: 2 bases; junction bases outside the gene matches: 7. In nucleotides, the CDR3 is TGCGCCAGCAGCCAAGATTCAGCAGCGGGGGGGACCTACGAGCAGTACTTC. It yields the protein CASSQDSAAGGTYEQYF.

This clonotype has at least ten counts. The J gene is TRBJ2-3, the V gene TRBV5-4; D remains unclear. The V end was cut by 3 bases, the J end by 3 bases, with 11 bases between. This CDR3 is 14 amino acids long. From germline, CDR1 is SGHNT and CDR2 YYREEE (reference sequence). DNA for the CDR3: TGTGCCAGCAGCTCCCGGGTAGTAACAGATACGCAGTATTTT. Translation gives CASSSRVVTDTQYF.

This clonotype appeared many times. This sequence joins TRBV4-1 and TRBJ2-3; 14 bases fit TRBD2. Germline loops: CDR1 MGHRA, CDR2 YSYEKL. Germline trimming cut 3 bases from V and 3 bases from J; bases unmatched to any gene: 5. This CDR3 is built from 17 residues. The CDR3 coding sequence is TGCGCCAGCAGCCACGGACTAGCGGGGGGTCAGACAGATACGCAGTATTTT. Translation gives CASSHGLAGGQTDTQYF.

This clonotype occurred many times. In DNA form, the CDR3 reads TGCAGCGTTGAAGATGGAGAAGGGGGCAATGAGCAGTTCTTC. This sequence encodes CSVEDGEGGNEQFF. The gene calls are TRBV29-1 and TRBJ2-1; possibly TRBD1 for D (6 bases). The CDR3 has 14 residues. The germline V and J ends were trimmed by 0 bases and 6 bases, with 12 bases remaining between them. In germline, CDR1 is SQVTM, CDR2 ANQGSEA.

The table lists this clonotype with many counts. The J gene is TRBJ2-3, the V gene TRBV13, with D hard to call. The CDR3 has 13 residues. V was clipped by 7 bases and J by 1 base, with 9 bases between them. Germline CDR1 reads PRHDT; CDR2 reads FYEKMQ (reference sequence). In DNA, the CDR3 is TGTGCCAGCAACTTGAGAGGCACAGATACGCAGTATTTT. Its protein product is CASNLRGTDTQYF. Based on the CDR3 plus reference TRBV13 and TRBJ2-3, the full variable domain is AAGVIQSPRHLIKEKRETATLKCYPIPRHDTVYWYQQGPGQDPQFLISFYEKMQSDKGSIPDRFSAQQFSDYHSELNMSSLELGDSALYFCASNLRGTDTQYFGPGTRLTVL.

This clonotype was seen many times. V and J are TRBV7-9 and TRBJ2-3; D possibly corresponds to TRBD1 (6 bases). Germline loops: CDR1 SEHNR, CDR2 FQNEAQ (reference sequence). Trimming took off 5 bases at V and 2 bases at J, with 17 bases between the two ends. The CDR3 is 16 amino acids. CDR3: CASSITTGSPTDTQYF. The DNA of the CDR3 is TGTGCCAGCAGCATAACTACAGGGTCCCCCACAGATACGCAGTATTTT.

To note about this clonotype: At one of its ends the junction is not consistent with the germline gene, which may arise from a read error. This chain uses TRBV4-2 with TRBJ2-1; possibly TRBD2 for D (5 bases). The CDR3 sequence is 15 residues long. Germline V lookup: CDR1 LGHNA, CDR2 YNFKEQ. The CDR3 loop is CARSHQTTPAREQFF. CDR3 nucleotide sequence: TGTGCCAGGAGCCACCAGACTACCCCGGCCCGGGAGCAGTTCTTC.

This clonotype was picked up a small number of times. This chain connects TRBV7-3 to TRBJ1-1, with D unclear. Germline assignment: CDR1 SGHTA and CDR2 FQGTGA. Trimming stripped 4 bases from V and 7 bases from J, with 13 bases between. This CDR3 has 13 residues. The CDR3 sequence is CASSSSDQGEAFF. CDR3 in DNA: TGTGCCAGCAGCTCCTCAGACCAAGGTGAAGCTTTCTTT. Drawing the rest from reference TRBV7-3 and TRBJ1-1, the complete variable domain is GAGVSQTPSNKVTEKGKYVELRCDPISGHTALYWYRQSLGQGPEFLIYFQGTGAADDSGLPNDRFFAVRPEGSVSTLKIQRTERGDSAVYLCASSSSDQGEAFFGQGTRLTVV.

This clonotype was counted many times. The chain links TRBV13 to TRBJ1-1, with unresolved D. The CDR3 sequence is 13 residues long. CDR1 is PRHDT and CDR2 is FYEKMQ in the germline V gene (reference sequence). V was trimmed by 4 bases and J by 3 bases, leaving 9 bases between them. The CDR3 nucleotides read TGTGCCAGCAGCTGGGAAGAGGACACTGAAGCTTTCTTT. It translates to CASSWEEDTEAFF.

This clonotype has more than one count but fewer than ten. The chain carries TRBV4-1 and TRBJ1-4; D call uncertain. V was clipped by 2 bases and J by 8 bases, with 18 bases between them. From germline, CDR1 is MGHRA and CDR2 YSYEKL. The CDR3 is 16 residues long. CDR3 region: CASSQRSGAASEKLFF. Written as DNA, the CDR3 is TGCGCCAGCAGCCAACGTTCGGGTGCCGCAAGCGAAAAACTGTTTTTT.

With regard to this clonotype: This could be a read error, since a much larger clone is one nucleotide away. The chain uses TRBV6-2 or TRBV6-3 and TRBJ2-7; D gene ambiguous. Per germline, CDR1 MNHEY and CDR2 SVGEGT. V lost 4 bases to trimming and J lost 6 bases, with 7 bases between them. This CDR3 is built from 11 residues. The CDR3 region is CASSWLSEQYF. The CDR3 nucleotides read TGTGCCAGCAGTTGGTTAAGCGAGCAGTACTTC.

This chain links TRBV7-8 with TRBJ1-5, with 7 positions matching TRBD1. Germline CDR1 and CDR2: SGHVS and FQNEAQ. V was clipped by 4 bases and J by 3 bases; unmatched bases: 9. CDR3 length: 16 residues. CDR3 amino acids: CASSSKYRGPNQPQHF. The CDR3 coding sequence is TGTGCCAGCAGCTCAAAGTACAGGGGACCCAATCAGCCCCAGCATTTT.